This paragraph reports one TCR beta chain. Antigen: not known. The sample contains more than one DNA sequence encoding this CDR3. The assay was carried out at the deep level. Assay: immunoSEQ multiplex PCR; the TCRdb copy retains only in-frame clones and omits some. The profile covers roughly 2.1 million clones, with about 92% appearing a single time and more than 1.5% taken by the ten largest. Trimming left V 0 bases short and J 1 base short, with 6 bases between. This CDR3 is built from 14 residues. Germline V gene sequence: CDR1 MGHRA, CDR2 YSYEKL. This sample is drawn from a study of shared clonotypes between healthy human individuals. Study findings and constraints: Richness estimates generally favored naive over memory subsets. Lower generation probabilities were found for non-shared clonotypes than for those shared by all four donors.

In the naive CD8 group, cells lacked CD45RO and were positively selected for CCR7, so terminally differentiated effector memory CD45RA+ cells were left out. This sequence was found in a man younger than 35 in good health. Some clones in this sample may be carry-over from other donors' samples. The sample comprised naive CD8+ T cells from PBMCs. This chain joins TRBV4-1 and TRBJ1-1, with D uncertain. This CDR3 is CASSQDRGNTEAFF. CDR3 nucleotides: TGCGCCAGCAGCCAAGATCGAGGGAACACTGAAGCTTTCTTT.